This T cell receptor beta chain came from a study of blood T cell repertoires in COVID-19. At the level of the study: PBMCs, B-cell-depleted T cells, or T cells were the source of the cDNA or gDNA that made up the material.

Per the germline V gene, CDR1 is MGHRA and CDR2 is YSYEKL. Trimming pared 0 bases from V and 2 bases from J, leaving 8 bases between. The CDR3 runs to 15 residues. As processed by the authors: Reference gene primer amplification yielded estimated nucleated cell counts. The data were produced by immunoSEQ multiplex PCR, yet TCRdb's version contains in-frame clones alone and is incomplete. V and J calls and clone size are those listed in that table; D and trimming were worked out from the DNA. The data show 150,000 to 200,000 clones, roughly 82% seen once. The TCR sequence derives from a middle-aged woman with COVID-19, enrolled during active disease. The sequenced sample consisted of peripheral blood. The chain is built from TRBV4-1 and TRBJ1-5; D perhaps matches TRBD1 (6 bases). The CDR3 DNA is TGCGCCAGCAGCCAAGATTACAGGGGCAATCAGCCCCAGCATTTT. Encoded protein: CASSQDYRGNQPQHF.